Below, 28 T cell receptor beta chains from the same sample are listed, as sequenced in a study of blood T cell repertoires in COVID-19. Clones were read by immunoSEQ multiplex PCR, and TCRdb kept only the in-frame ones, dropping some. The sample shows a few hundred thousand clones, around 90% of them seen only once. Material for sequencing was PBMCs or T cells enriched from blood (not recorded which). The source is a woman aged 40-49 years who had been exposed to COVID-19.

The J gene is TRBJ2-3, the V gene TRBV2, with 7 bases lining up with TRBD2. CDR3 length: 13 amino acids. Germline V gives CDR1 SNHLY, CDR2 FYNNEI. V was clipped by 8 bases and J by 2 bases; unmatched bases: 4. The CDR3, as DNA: TGTGCCAGCGGGACTACCTACACAGATACGCAGTATTTT. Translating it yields CASGTTYTDTQYF. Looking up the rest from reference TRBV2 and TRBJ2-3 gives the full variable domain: EPEVTQTPSHQVTQMGQEVILRCVPISNHLYFYWYRQILGQKVEFLVSFYNNEISEKSEIFDDQFSVERPDGSNFTLKIRSTKLEDSAMYFCASGTTYTDTQYFGPGTRLTVL.

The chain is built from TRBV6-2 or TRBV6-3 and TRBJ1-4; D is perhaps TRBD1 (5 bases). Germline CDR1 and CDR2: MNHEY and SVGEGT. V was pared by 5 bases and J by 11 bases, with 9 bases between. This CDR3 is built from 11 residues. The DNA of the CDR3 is TGTGCCAGCAGTATTAACAGGAAACTGTTTTTT. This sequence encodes CASSINRKLFF.

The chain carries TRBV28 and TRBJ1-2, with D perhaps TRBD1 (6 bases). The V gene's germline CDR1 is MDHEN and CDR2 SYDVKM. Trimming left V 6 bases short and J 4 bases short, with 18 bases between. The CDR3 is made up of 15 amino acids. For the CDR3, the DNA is TGTGCCAGCAGCAGGACAGTGGCTTACGGCTATGGCTACACCTTC. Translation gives CASSRTVAYGYGYTF.

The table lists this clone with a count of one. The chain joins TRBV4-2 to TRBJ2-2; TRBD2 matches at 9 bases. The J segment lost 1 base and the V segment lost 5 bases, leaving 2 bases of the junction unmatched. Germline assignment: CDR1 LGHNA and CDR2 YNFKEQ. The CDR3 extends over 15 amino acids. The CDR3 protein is CASSGLARNTGELFF. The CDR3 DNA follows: TGTGCCAGCAGCGGACTAGCGAGGAACACCGGGGAGCTGTTTTTT.

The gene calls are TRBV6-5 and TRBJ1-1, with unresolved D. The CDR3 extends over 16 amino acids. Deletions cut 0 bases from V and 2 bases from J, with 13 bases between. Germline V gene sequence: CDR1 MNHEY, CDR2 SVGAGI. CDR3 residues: CASSYSLPGYNTEAFF. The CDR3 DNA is TGTGCCAGCAGTTACTCGCTCCCGGGATACAACACTGAAGCTTTCTTT.

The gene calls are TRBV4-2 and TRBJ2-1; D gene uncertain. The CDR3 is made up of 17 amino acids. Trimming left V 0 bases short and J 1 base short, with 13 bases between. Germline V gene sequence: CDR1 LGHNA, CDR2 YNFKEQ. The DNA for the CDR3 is TGTGCCAGCAGCCAAGAATATACAGACGTGTCCTACAATGAGCAGTTCTTC. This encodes CASSQEYTDVSYNEQFF.

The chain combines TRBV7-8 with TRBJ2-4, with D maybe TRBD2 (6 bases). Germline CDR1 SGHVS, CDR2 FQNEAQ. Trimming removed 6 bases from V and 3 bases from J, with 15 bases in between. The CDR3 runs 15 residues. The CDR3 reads CASRFYPGVKNIQYF. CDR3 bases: TGTGCCAGCAGATTCTACCCGGGAGTCAAAAACATTCAGTACTTC.

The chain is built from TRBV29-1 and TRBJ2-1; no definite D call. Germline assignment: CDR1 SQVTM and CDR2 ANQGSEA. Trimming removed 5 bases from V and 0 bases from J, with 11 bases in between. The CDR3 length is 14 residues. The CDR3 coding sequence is TGCAGCGTTTACCAGTGGAGCTCCTACAATGAGCAGTTCTTC. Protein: CSVYQWSSYNEQFF.

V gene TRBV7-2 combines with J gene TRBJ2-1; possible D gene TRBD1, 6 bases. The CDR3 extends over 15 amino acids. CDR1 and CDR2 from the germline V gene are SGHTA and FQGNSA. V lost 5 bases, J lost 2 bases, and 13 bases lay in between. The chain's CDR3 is CASSPYRAAYNEQFF. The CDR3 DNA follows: TGTGCCAGCAGCCCCTACAGGGCCGCCTACAATGAGCAGTTCTTC.

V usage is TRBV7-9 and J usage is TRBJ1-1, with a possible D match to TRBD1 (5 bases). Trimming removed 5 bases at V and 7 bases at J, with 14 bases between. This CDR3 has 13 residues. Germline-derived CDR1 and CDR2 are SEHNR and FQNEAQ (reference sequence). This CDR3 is CASSPDIVDEAFF. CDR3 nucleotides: TGTGCCAGCAGCCCGGACATAGTTGATGAAGCTTTCTTT.

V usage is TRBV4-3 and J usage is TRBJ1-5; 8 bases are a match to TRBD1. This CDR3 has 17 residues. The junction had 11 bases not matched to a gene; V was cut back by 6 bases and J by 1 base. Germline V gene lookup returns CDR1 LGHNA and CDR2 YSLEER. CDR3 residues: CASSLQFQGASNQPQHF. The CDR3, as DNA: TGCGCCAGCAGTCTACAATTTCAGGGGGCGAGCAATCAGCCCCAGCATTTT.

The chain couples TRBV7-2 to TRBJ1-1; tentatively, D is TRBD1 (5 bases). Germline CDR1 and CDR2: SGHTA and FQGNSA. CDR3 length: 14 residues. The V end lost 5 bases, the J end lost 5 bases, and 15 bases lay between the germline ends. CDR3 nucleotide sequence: TGTGCCAGCAGCCCGCTCGGGGGTGGAACTGAAGCTTTCTTT. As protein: CASSPLGGGTEAFF.

The CDR3: CASSQEVSGSLYEQYF. CDR3 nucleotides: TGTGCCAGCAGCCAAGAGGTCAGCGGATCTTTATACGAGCAGTACTTC. This sequence joins TRBV4-2 and TRBJ2-7, with TRBD2 as a possible D gene (5 bases). In germline, CDR1 is LGHNA, CDR2 YNFKEQ. This CDR3 is 16 amino acids long. Trimming removed 0 bases at V and 4 bases at J, with 16 bases between.

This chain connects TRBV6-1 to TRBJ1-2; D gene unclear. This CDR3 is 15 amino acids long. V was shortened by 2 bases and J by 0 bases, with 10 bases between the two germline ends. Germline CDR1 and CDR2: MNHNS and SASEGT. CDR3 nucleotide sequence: TGTGCCAGCAGTGAATATTGGGAGGCTAACTATGGCTACACCTTC. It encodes CASSEYWEANYGYTF.

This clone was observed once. The DNA of the CDR3 is TGCAGCGGGAAGGTGGGGACTAGTACTGAGACCCAGTACTTC. Its translation is CSGKVGTSTETQYF. This chain connects TRBV29-1 to TRBJ2-5; 8 nucleotides line up with TRBD2. Germline CDR1 is SQVTM and CDR2 is ANQGSEA. The CDR3 has 14 amino acids. V trimming: 7 bases; J trimming: 5 bases; junction bases outside the gene matches: 12.

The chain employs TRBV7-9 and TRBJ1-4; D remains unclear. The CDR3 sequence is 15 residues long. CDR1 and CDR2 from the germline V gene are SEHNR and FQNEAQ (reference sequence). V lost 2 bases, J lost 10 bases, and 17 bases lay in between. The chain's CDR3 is CASSLQFEFAGKLFF. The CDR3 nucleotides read TGTGCCAGCAGCTTACAGTTTGAGTTTGCGGGAAAACTGTTTTTT.

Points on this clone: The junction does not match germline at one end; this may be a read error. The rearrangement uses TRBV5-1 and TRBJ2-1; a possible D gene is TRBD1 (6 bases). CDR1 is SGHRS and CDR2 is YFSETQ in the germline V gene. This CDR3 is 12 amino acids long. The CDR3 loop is CASSEPRGEQFF. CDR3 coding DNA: TGTGCCAGCAGCGAGCCCAGGGGTGAGCAGTTCTTC.

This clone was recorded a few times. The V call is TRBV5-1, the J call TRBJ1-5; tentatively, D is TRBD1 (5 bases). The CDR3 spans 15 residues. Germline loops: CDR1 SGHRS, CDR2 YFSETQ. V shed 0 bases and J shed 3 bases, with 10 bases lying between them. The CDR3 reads CASSLAGRDNQPQHF. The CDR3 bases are TGCGCCAGCAGCTTGGCCGGCAGGGACAATCAGCCCCAGCATTTT.

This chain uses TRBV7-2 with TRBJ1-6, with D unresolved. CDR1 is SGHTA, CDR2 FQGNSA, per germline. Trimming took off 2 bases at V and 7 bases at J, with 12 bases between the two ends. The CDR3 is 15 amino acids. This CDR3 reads CASSLHLGSNSPLHF. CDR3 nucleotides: TGTGCCAGCAGCTTACACTTGGGTAGCAATTCACCCCTCCACTTT.

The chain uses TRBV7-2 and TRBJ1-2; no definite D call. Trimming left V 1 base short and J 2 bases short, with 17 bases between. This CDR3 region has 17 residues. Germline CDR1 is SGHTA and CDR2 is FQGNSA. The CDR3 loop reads CASSLEHVEGLNYGYTF. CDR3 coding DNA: TGTGCCAGCAGCTTAGAGCATGTGGAGGGATTGAACTATGGCTACACCTTC.

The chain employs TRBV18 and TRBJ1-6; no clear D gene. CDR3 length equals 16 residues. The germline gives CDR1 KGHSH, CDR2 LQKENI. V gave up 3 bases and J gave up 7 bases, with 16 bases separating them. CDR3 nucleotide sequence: TGTGCCAGCTCACCCTCGACCCCTGGGGAGAATTCACCCCTCCACTTT. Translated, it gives CASSPSTPGENSPLHF.

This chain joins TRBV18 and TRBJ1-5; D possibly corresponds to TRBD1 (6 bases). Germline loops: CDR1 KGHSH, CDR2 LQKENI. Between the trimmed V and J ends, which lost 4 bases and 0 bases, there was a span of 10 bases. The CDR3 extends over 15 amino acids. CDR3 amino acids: CASSRDTYSNQPQHF. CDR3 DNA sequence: TGTGCCAGCTCACGGGACACTTATAGCAATCAGCCCCAGCATTTT.

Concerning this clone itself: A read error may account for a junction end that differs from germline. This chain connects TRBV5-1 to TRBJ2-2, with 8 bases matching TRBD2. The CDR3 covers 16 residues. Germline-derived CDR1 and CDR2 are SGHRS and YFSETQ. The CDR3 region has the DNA TGTGCCAGCAGCTTACGGGCGGGAGGAGGAACCGGGGAGCTGTTTTTT. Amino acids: CASSLRAGGGTGELFF.

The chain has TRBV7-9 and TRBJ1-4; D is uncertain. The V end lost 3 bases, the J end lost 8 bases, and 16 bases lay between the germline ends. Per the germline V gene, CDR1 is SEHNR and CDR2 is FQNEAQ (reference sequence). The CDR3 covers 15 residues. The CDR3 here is CASSFTESRVEKLFF. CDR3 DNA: TGTGCCAGCAGCTTCACCGAGAGCCGCGTAGAAAAACTGTTTTTT.

The chain's CDR3 is CASSLNRGAKNYGYTF. CDR3 DNA: TGTGCCAGCAGCTTGAATCGTGGGGCCAAGAACTATGGCTACACCTTC. This sequence joins TRBV13 and TRBJ1-2, with D possibly TRBD1 on 5 matching bases. The CDR3 sequence is 16 residues long. With 3 bases removed from V and 2 bases from J, the gap between germline ends came to 16 bases. Germline CDR1 is PRHDT and CDR2 is FYEKMQ (reference sequence).

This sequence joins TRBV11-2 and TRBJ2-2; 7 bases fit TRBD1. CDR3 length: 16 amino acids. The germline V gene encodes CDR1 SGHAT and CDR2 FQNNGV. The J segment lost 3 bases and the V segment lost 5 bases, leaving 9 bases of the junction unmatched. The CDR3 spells CASSVTGATDTGELFF. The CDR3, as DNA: TGTGCCAGCAGCGTAACAGGGGCGACGGACACCGGGGAGCTGTTTTTT.

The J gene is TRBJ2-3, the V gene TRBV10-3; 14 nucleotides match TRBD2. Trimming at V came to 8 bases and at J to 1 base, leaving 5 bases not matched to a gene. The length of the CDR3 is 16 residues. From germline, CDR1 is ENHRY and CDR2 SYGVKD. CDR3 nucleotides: TGTGCCATCTTAGGGACTAGCGGGGGAGGCACAGATACGCAGTATTTT. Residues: CAILGTSGGGTDTQYF.

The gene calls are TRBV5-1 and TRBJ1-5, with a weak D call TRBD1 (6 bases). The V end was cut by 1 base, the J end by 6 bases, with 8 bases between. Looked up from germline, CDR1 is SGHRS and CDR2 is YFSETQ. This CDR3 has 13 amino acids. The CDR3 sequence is CASSLTGTQPQHF. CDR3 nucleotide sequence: TGCGCCAGCAGCTTGACAGGGACTCAGCCCCAGCATTTT.